The next 27 T cell receptor beta chains were all read from a single sample in a study of T cells in tuberculosis. Generated by immunoSEQ multiplex PCR, the TCRdb table keeps only in-frame clones and is missing some. The repertoire has about 36,000 clones, over 90% of them found once; the top ten carry roughly 6.4%. Sequenced material: PBMCs. The source is a donor under 30 with latent tuberculosis or without tuberculosis infection.

This chain connects TRBV6-1 to TRBJ1-3, with 8 bases identical to TRBD1. Germline V gene data show CDR1 as MNHNS and CDR2 as SASEGT. V was pared by 6 bases and J by 0 bases, with 4 bases of the junction left unmatched. The length of the CDR3 is 15 residues. CDR3 region: CASRTTGGSGNTIYF. CDR3 DNA: TGTGCCAGCAGGACCACAGGGGGCTCTGGAAACACCATATATTTT.

V usage is TRBV11-2 and J usage is TRBJ2-7; possible D gene TRBD1, 5 bases. The CDR3 has 13 residues. Trimming stripped 5 bases from V and 3 bases from J, with 11 bases between. Germline V gene data show CDR1 as SGHAT and CDR2 as FQNNGV. CDR3 protein: CASSQSDNYEQYF. The CDR3 region has the DNA TGTGCCAGCAGCCAGTCGGACAACTACGAGCAGTACTTC.

The chain combines TRBV6-5 with TRBJ2-1; the D gene is possibly TRBD2 (5 bases). The V end was cut by 7 bases, the J end by 7 bases, with 20 bases between. The germline V gene has CDR1 MNHEY and CDR2 SVGAGI. CDR3 length: 15 amino acids. The CDR3 spells CASTHSGGTGNEQFF. Written as DNA, the CDR3 is TGTGCCAGCACCCACAGCGGAGGCACCGGGAATGAGCAGTTCTTC.

The chain has TRBV27 and TRBJ2-7; D possibly corresponds to TRBD1 (6 bases). CDR3 length: 13 amino acids. Trimming left V 6 bases short and J 2 bases short, with 11 bases between. The germline gives CDR1 MNHEY, CDR2 SMNVEV (reference sequence). CDR3 in amino acids: CASRQGSPYEQYF. Written as DNA, the CDR3 is TGTGCCAGCAGACAGGGCTCTCCCTACGAGCAGTACTTC.

The chain uses TRBV6-5 and TRBJ1-2; D is ambiguous. The CDR3 runs 11 residues. Germline-derived CDR1 and CDR2 are MNHEY and SVGAGI. Deletions cut 7 bases from V and 11 bases from J, with 14 bases between. DNA for the CDR3: TGTGCCAGCAATACCGCGGGATTGTACACCTTC. Protein product: CASNTAGLYTF.

This chain uses TRBV5-6 with TRBJ2-3; D not resolved. The CDR3 covers 12 residues. Germline V gives CDR1 SGHDT, CDR2 YYEEEE. The germline V and J ends were trimmed by 3 bases and 5 bases, with 7 bases remaining between them. This CDR3 is CASSYRGDTQYF. CDR3 DNA: TGTGCCAGCAGCTACCGAGGAGATACGCAGTATTTT.

The genes are TRBV5-6 and TRBJ1-5; the D gene is possibly TRBD1 (5 bases). Germline assignment: CDR1 SGHDT and CDR2 YYEEEE. This CDR3 region has 14 residues. The V end was cut by 5 bases, the J end by 2 bases, with 11 bases between. In nucleotides, the CDR3 is TGTGCCAGCAGTCCCGGGGGAGGCAATCAGCCCCAGCATTTT. Amino acids: CASSPGGGNQPQHF.

This sequence joins TRBV4-1 and TRBJ2-3; 8 bases line up with TRBD2. Germline CDR1 and CDR2: MGHRA and YSYEKL. Losses at the gene ends were 4 bases for V and 4 bases for J; bases not matched to a gene: 10. The CDR3 consists of 16 residues. The CDR3 sequence: CASSPYPRGGPDTQYF. DNA for the CDR3: TGCGCCAGCAGCCCCTACCCACGGGGGGGCCCAGATACGCAGTATTTT.

This clone is a singleton in its sample. One end of the junction varies from germline; a read error may be responsible. The rearrangement joins TRBV5-1 to TRBJ1-4, with D possibly being TRBD1 (5 bases). The germline gives CDR1 SGHRS, CDR2 YFSETQ. The CDR3 has 15 amino acids. The CDR3 region is CASSSIRGSQETLFF. The DNA of the CDR3 is TGCGCCAGCAGCTCTATCCGAGGATCACAGGAAACACTGTTTTTT.

The chain joins TRBV5-1 to TRBJ2-7, with D tentatively TRBD2 (5 bases). CDR3 length: 14 amino acids. The V end lost 1 base, the J end lost 1 base, and 9 bases lay between the germline ends. Per the germline V gene, CDR1 is SGHRS and CDR2 is YFSETQ. The CDR3 DNA is TGCGCCAGCAGCTTGTTCGGGGTATCCTACGAGCAGTACTTC. Encoded protein: CASSLFGVSYEQYF.

This chain links TRBV5-1 with TRBJ2-3; TRBD1 matches 7 bases. The ends lost 4 bases at V and 5 bases at J; junction bases unmatched: 10. The germline CDR1 and CDR2 sequences are SGHRS and YFSETQ. CDR3 length equals 15 residues. The DNA for the CDR3 is TGCGCCAGCAGCGGAGGACAGGTTATTGTAGATACGCAGTATTTT. It is translated as CASSGGQVIVDTQYF. Using reference TRBV5-1 and TRBJ2-3 for the parts outside the CDR3, the full variable domain is KAGVTQTPRYLIKTRGQQVTLSCSPISGHRSVSWYQQTPGQGLQFLFEYFSETQRNKGNFPGRFSGRQFSNSRSEMNVSTLELGDSALYLCASSGGQVIVDTQYFGPGTRLTVL.

This chain links TRBV5-4 with TRBJ2-1, with TRBD2 identical over 9 bases. In germline, CDR1 is SGHNT, CDR2 YYREEE (reference sequence). After removal of 4 bases from V and 3 bases from J, the junction contained 5 bases not matched to a gene. CDR3 length: 15 residues. CDR3 sequence: CASSQTSGRYNEQFF. The CDR3 bases are TGTGCCAGCAGCCAAACTAGCGGGCGCTACAATGAGCAGTTCTTC.

The chain joins TRBV11-2 to TRBJ2-7, with 8 bases fitting TRBD1. The CDR3 has 14 residues. V dropped 0 bases and J dropped 4; count of bases not matched to a gene: 2. The germline gives CDR1 SGHAT, CDR2 FQNNGV. CDR3 in amino acids: CASSLDRGRYEQYF. In nucleotides, the CDR3 is TGTGCCAGCAGCTTAGACAGGGGGCGATACGAGCAGTACTTC.

The V and J genes are TRBV11-3 and TRBJ1-2; D may be TRBD1 (5 bases). V was pared by 4 bases and J by 4 bases, with 10 bases between. The germline gives CDR1 SGHNT, CDR2 YENEEA. The CDR3 covers 13 residues. The CDR3 DNA reads TGTGCCAGCAGCTCCAGGGAGGGCTATGGCTACACCTTC. Protein: CASSSREGYGYTF.

The rearrangement joins TRBV11-2 to TRBJ2-7; TRBD1 might be the D (6 bases). In germline, CDR1 is SGHAT, CDR2 FQNNGV. The CDR3 loop spans 16 amino acids. The germline V and J ends were trimmed by 1 base and 5 bases, with 18 bases remaining between them. For the CDR3, the DNA is TGTGCCAGCAGCTTAGTGGGGTCGTTTGGGGGCAACGAGCAGTACTTC. It specifies CASSLVGSFGGNEQYF.

The table lists this clone with a few counts. The chain recombines TRBV5-6 with TRBJ2-3; tentatively, D is TRBD2 (7 bases). The length of the CDR3 is 11 residues. The germline V gene has CDR1 SGHDT and CDR2 YYEEEE. V lost 4 bases and J 10 bases, leaving 10 bases between the germline ends. CDR3: CASSLGGAQYF. The CDR3, as DNA: TGTGCCAGCAGCCTAGGGGGGGCGCAGTATTTT.

This chain links TRBV7-2 with TRBJ1-2; D is perhaps TRBD1 (5 bases). Trimming took 6 bases from V and 4 from J, leaving 18 bases between them. Germline V gene data show CDR1 as SGHTA and CDR2 as FQGNSA. This CDR3 contains 15 residues. The CDR3 DNA sequence: TGTGCCAGCAGGGGGAGGGGAGGGATCCTCTATGGCTACACCTTC. It codes for CASRGRGGILYGYTF.

The chain links TRBV5-4 to TRBJ1-6; D remains unclear. The CDR3 loop spans 13 amino acids. Trimming stripped 1 base from V and 5 bases from J, with 4 bases between. Germline assignment: CDR1 SGHNT and CDR2 YYREEE (reference sequence). The CDR3 nucleotides are TGTGCCAGCAGCTTGTTAAATAATTCACCCCTCCACTTT. Protein sequence: CASSLLNNSPLHF.

This clone was counted once. The CDR3 loop is CASVVAGEVGELFF. CDR3 sequence (DNA): TGTGCCAGCGTCGTGGCCGGCGAGGTCGGGGAGCTGTTTTTT. This chain uses TRBV13 with TRBJ2-2, with D hard to call. CDR1 PRHDT and CDR2 FYEKMQ come from the germline V gene (reference sequence). This CDR3 spans 14 amino acids. V dropped 8 bases and J dropped 7 bases, with 17 bases sitting between them. Using reference TRBV13 and TRBJ2-2 for the parts outside the CDR3, the full variable domain is AAGVIQSPRHLIKEKRETATLKCYPIPRHDTVYWYQQGPGQDPQFLISFYEKMQSDKGSIPDRFSAQQFSDYHSELNMSSLELGDSALYFCASVVAGEVGELFFGEGSRLTVL.

This clone was picked up one time. The chain's CDR3 is CASSWGRTDGYTF. In DNA form, the CDR3 reads TGTGCCAGCAGCTGGGGAAGGACAGACGGCTACACCTTC. The chain is built from TRBV5-6 and TRBJ1-2; maybe TRBD1 (6 bases). This CDR3 has 13 amino acids. V was pared by 3 bases and J by 8 bases, with 14 bases between. Germline V gives CDR1 SGHDT, CDR2 YYEEEE. The full variable domain, rest sourced from reference TRBV5-6 and TRBJ1-2, is DAGVTQSPTHLIKTRGQQVTLRCSPKSGHDTVSWYQQALGQGPQFIFQYYEEEERQRGNFPDRFSGHQFPNYSSELNVNALLLGDSALYLCASSWGRTDGYTFGSGTRLTVV.

V usage is TRBV5-1 and J usage is TRBJ1-2; possible D gene TRBD1, 5 bases. V was clipped by 0 bases and J by 4 bases, with 13 bases between them. In germline, CDR1 is SGHRS, CDR2 YFSETQ. CDR3 length equals 15 residues. The CDR3 nucleotides are TGCGCCAGCAGCTTGGGGACATCCCCACCCTATGGCTACACCTTC. The encoded protein is CASSLGTSPPYGYTF.

The chain combines TRBV7-6 with TRBJ2-7, with D possibly matching TRBD2 (7 bases). Trimming removed 2 bases from V and 6 bases from J, with 11 bases in between. The germline V gene has CDR1 SGHVS and CDR2 FNYEAQ. The CDR3 covers 13 residues. CDR3 coding DNA: TGTGCCAGCAGCTTAAAGGGGGGGCGCGAGCAGTACTTC. Translation: CASSLKGGREQYF.

This clone was recorded only once. The V and J genes are TRBV6-1 and TRBJ2-1; maybe TRBD1 (5 bases). The CDR3 consists of 13 residues. Per the germline V gene, CDR1 is MNHNS and CDR2 is SASEGT. V lost 8 bases and J 6 bases, leaving 14 bases between the germline ends. CDR3 sequence: CASWETGRNEQFF. Written as DNA, the CDR3 is TGTGCCAGCTGGGAAACAGGACGCAATGAGCAGTTCTTC.

The genes are TRBV5-1 and TRBJ2-2; 9 nucleotides agree with TRBD1. Germline lookup yields CDR1 SGHRS and CDR2 YFSETQ. CDR3 size: 14 residues. Trimming took 6 bases from V and 5 from J; bases not matched to a gene: 5. The chain's CDR3 is CASNSGQGTGELFF. CDR3 nucleotides: TGCGCCAGCAACTCGGGACAGGGTACCGGGGAGCTGTTTTTT. Filled out from reference TRBV5-1 and TRBJ2-2, the complete variable domain reads KAGVTQTPRYLIKTRGQQVTLSCSPISGHRSVSWYQQTPGQGLQFLFEYFSETQRNKGNFPGRFSGRQFSNSRSEMNVSTLELGDSALYLCASNSGQGTGELFFGEGSRLTVL.

This sequence joins TRBV30 and TRBJ1-2; no clear D gene. V lost 2 bases and J lost 8, with 9 bases in between. Per germline, CDR1 GTSNPN and CDR2 SVGIG (reference sequence). This CDR3 comprises 11 residues. The CDR3 spells CAWSTGSGYTF. The CDR3 nucleotides read TGTGCCTGGAGTACCGGGAGCGGCTACACCTTC.

The chain combines TRBV2 with TRBJ2-5; D is undetermined. V lost 4 bases to trimming and J lost 5 bases, with 14 bases between them. This CDR3 comprises 14 residues. Germline loops: CDR1 SNHLY, CDR2 FYNNEI. The chain's CDR3 is CASSVIQQLETQYF. Written as DNA, the CDR3 is TGTGCCAGCAGTGTGATTCAACAGTTGGAGACCCAGTACTTC.

The chain links TRBV4-2 to TRBJ2-6, with TRBD2 as a possible D gene (5 bases). CDR3 length equals 18 residues. Trimming removed 3 bases from V and 4 bases from J, with 19 bases in between. CDR1 and CDR2 from the germline V gene are LGHNA and YNFKEQ. This chain's CDR3 is CASSQEPAGASGANVLTF. The CDR3 DNA reads TGTGCCAGCAGCCAGGAGCCCGCGGGTGCATCGGGGGCCAACGTCCTGACTTTC.